The 30 T cell receptor beta chains given below trace back to one sample, sequenced in a study of blood T cell repertoires in COVID-19. The method was immunoSEQ multiplex PCR; TCRdb's version includes in-frame clones alone and lacks a portion of them. The top ten hold over 9% of the sample, which has more than 85,000 clones, roughly four fifths seen once. The source material was peripheral blood. Receptors originate from a woman aged 65 to 85 with acute or convalescent COVID-19.

The V gene is TRBV6-2 or TRBV6-3, the J gene TRBJ2-7, with D tentatively TRBD1 (5 bases). CDR1 MNHEY and CDR2 SVGEGT come from the germline V gene. CDR3 length: 13 residues. The ends were cut back, 2 bases at V and 4 bases at J, with 9 bases in the middle. The CDR3 here is CASSYLRGYEQYF. The CDR3 bases are TGTGCCAGCAGTTACCTAAGGGGATACGAGCAGTACTTC.

The chain combines TRBV7-6 with TRBJ2-5; 11 bases match TRBD2. The CDR3 covers 14 residues. V lost 7 bases, J lost 2 bases, and 3 bases stayed unmatched. Germline lookup yields CDR1 SGHVS and CDR2 FNYEAQ. CDR3: CASNRLAGQETQYF. The CDR3 coding sequence is TGTGCCAGCAACCGACTAGCGGGACAAGAGACCCAGTACTTC.

The chain joins TRBV30 to TRBJ2-7, with D possibly being TRBD2 (5 bases). The germline V and J ends were trimmed by 3 bases and 3 bases, with 18 bases remaining between them. CDR1 is GTSNPN, CDR2 SVGIG, per germline (reference sequence). CDR3 length equals 15 residues. As DNA, the CDR3 is TGTGCCTGGAGCCCCGGGGAGATCCTTTACTACGAGCAGTACTTC. It codes for CAWSPGEILYYEQYF.

The sample holds a few counts of this clone. This CDR3 is CASSITGTDYEQYF. CDR3 in DNA: TGTGCCAGTAGTATAACCGGGACAGACTACGAGCAGTACTTC. This rearrangement joins TRBV19 to TRBJ2-7; TRBD1 matches at 7 bases. The CDR3 is made up of 14 amino acids. Germline lookup yields CDR1 LNHDA and CDR2 SQIVND (reference sequence). J gave up 3 bases and V 2 bases, and 4 bases lay outside the gene matches.

The rearrangement uses TRBV6-2 or TRBV6-3 and TRBJ1-5; maybe TRBD1 (6 bases). Germline CDR1 is MNHEY and CDR2 is SVGEGT. This CDR3 comprises 16 residues. Trimming took 6 bases from V and 2 from J, leaving 17 bases between them. CDR3 loop: CASSGGGRYRNQPQHF. The CDR3 nucleotides are TGTGCCAGCAGCGGGGGGGGCCGCTATCGCAATCAGCCCCAGCATTTT.

For this clone: The junction and the germline gene differ at one end; a read error may be behind it. CDR3 residues: CASSSRRDEQYF. The CDR3 region has the DNA TGTGCTAGCAGCTCCCGCAGGGACGAGCAGTACTTC. The chain joins TRBV7-7 to TRBJ2-7; possible D gene TRBD1, 5 bases. The CDR3 has 12 amino acids. Germline CDR1 reads SSHAT; CDR2 reads FNYEAQ (reference sequence).

This chain joins TRBV5-6 and TRBJ2-7; possibly TRBD2 for D (5 bases). The length of the CDR3 is 15 residues. Trimming took 4 bases from V and 0 from J, leaving 14 bases between them. CDR1 and CDR2 (germline): SGHDT, YYEEEE. CDR3 amino acids: CASSVGLRPSYEQYF. The CDR3 coding sequence is TGTGCCAGCAGCGTAGGACTCCGCCCCTCCTACGAGCAGTACTTC.

The CDR3 DNA follows: TGTGCCAGAAGCTTGGGCAGGGGGCTGAGGTACACTGAAGCTTTCTTT. Translating it yields CARSLGRGLRYTEAFF. V usage is TRBV5-3 and J usage is TRBJ1-1; 8 bases match TRBD1. TRBV5-3 falls under the ORF class, with uncertain function. This CDR3 is 16 amino acids long. V lost 0 bases and J lost 3; bases outside the gene matches: 7.

This clone was seen only once. This chain's CDR3 is CASSTTGWDGYTF. CDR3 DNA sequence: TGTGCCAGTAGTACCACAGGGTGGGATGGCTACACCTTC. The chain carries TRBV19 and TRBJ1-2; tentative D call: TRBD1 (6 bases). Germline V gene data show CDR1 as LNHDA and CDR2 as SQIVND (reference sequence). The V end lost 4 bases, the J end lost 6 bases, and 12 bases lay between the germline ends. The CDR3 consists of 13 residues. Full variable domain (outside the CDR3, taken from reference TRBV19 and TRBJ1-2): DGGITQSPKYLFRKEGQNVTLSCEQNLNHDAMYWYRQDPGQGLRLIYYSQIVNDFQKGDIAEGYSVSREKKESFPLTVTSAQKNPTAFYLCASSTTGWDGYTFGSGTRLTVV.

The chain recombines TRBV7-3 with TRBJ2-7, with no clear D. This CDR3 has 14 amino acids. Per the germline V gene, CDR1 is SGHTA and CDR2 is FQGTGA. V was cut by 3 bases and J by 6 bases, with 15 bases left in between. CDR3 sequence (DNA): TGTGCCAGCAGCTTCAGCCCGAGTTCAGGCGAGCAGTACTTC. Its translation is CASSFSPSSGEQYF.

This clone was seen a handful of times. V and J are TRBV6-5 and TRBJ1-5; a possible D gene is TRBD1 (6 bases). Germline CDR1 reads MNHEY; CDR2 reads SVGAGI. The CDR3 covers 12 residues. Trimming cost V 2 bases and J 16 bases, with 15 bases left between them. As DNA, the CDR3 is TGTGCCAGCAGTTACAGGGAGGGGGTACTACATTTT. It codes for CASSYREGVLHF.

This clone was counted once. This chain uses TRBV7-2 with TRBJ1-2, with D tentatively TRBD1 (6 bases). The CDR3 length is 13 residues. The V gene lost 1 base and the J gene lost 3 bases, with 6 bases spanning the gap. The V gene's germline CDR1 is SGHTA and CDR2 FQGNSA. The CDR3 sequence is CASSLGTDYGYTF. The DNA for the CDR3 is TGTGCCAGCAGCTTAGGGACAGACTATGGCTACACCTTC.

The rearrangement joins TRBV28 to TRBJ1-5; D unclear. This CDR3 is 12 amino acids long. Trimming stripped 8 bases from V and 2 bases from J, with 7 bases between. Germline lookup yields CDR1 MDHEN and CDR2 SYDVKM. The CDR3 DNA reads as TGTGCCAGCCTGGCTGGCAATCAGCCCCAGCATTTT. Translating it yields CASLAGNQPQHF.

The rearrangement uses TRBV7-9 and TRBJ2-3, with D possibly matching TRBD1 (6 bases). Germline loops: CDR1 SEHNR, CDR2 FQNEAQ (reference sequence). Trimming stripped 0 bases from V and 2 bases from J, with 9 bases between. The CDR3 covers 15 residues. The CDR3: CASSLARDNTDTQYF. The DNA for the CDR3 is TGTGCCAGCAGCTTAGCGAGGGACAACACAGATACGCAGTATTTT.

This clone has only a few counts. The rearrangement joins TRBV19 to TRBJ1-1, with a possible D match to TRBD1 (6 bases). V lost 3 bases, J lost 5 bases, and 19 bases lay in between. Germline-derived CDR1 and CDR2 are LNHDA and SQIVND (reference sequence). The CDR3 consists of 16 residues. The CDR3 coding sequence is TGTGCCAGTAGTATGGGGGTGAGGGGGGGCCAGACTGAAGCTTTCTTT. This encodes CASSMGVRGGQTEAFF. Combining the CDR3 with reference TRBV19 and TRBJ1-1 gives the whole variable domain DGGITQSPKYLFRKEGQNVTLSCEQNLNHDAMYWYRQDPGQGLRLIYYSQIVNDFQKGDIAEGYSVSREKKESFPLTVTSAQKNPTAFYLCASSMGVRGGQTEAFFGQGTRLTVV.

This chain uses TRBV7-9 with TRBJ1-3, with 8 bases identical to TRBD1. Germline CDR1 SEHNR, CDR2 FQNEAQ (reference sequence). The CDR3 length is 13 residues. Trimming took 5 bases from V and 8 from J; bases not matched to a gene: 5. The CDR3 coding sequence is TGTGCCAGCAGCATAGGACAGGGTCACACCATATATTTT. Translated: CASSIGQGHTIYF.

For the CDR3, the DNA is TGTGCCAGCAGCTCGACTAGCGTCTACAATGAGCAGTTCTTC. As protein: CASSSTSVYNEQFF. The chain employs TRBV3-1 (or the pseudogene TRBV3-2) and TRBJ2-1; 8 positions match TRBD2. From germline, CDR1 is LGHDT and CDR2 YNNKEL (reference sequence). The CDR3 has 14 amino acids. V dropped 5 bases and J dropped 3; count of bases not matched to a gene: 3.

The genes are TRBV18 and TRBJ2-7, with a possible D match to TRBD2 (5 bases). The V gene lost 6 bases and the J gene lost 3 bases, with 9 bases spanning the gap. Looked up from germline, CDR1 is KGHSH and CDR2 is LQKENI. There are 12 residues in the CDR3. In DNA form, the CDR3 reads TGTGCCAGCTCGACTAACAACTACGAGCAGTACTTC. It specifies CASSTNNYEQYF.

This chain joins TRBV19 and TRBJ2-1; 9 bases align to TRBD1. Germline loops: CDR1 LNHDA, CDR2 SQIVND (reference sequence). This CDR3 comprises 15 residues. V was clipped by 5 bases and J by 6 bases; unmatched bases: 8. This CDR3 is CASSVTGGPRNEQFF. The CDR3 DNA reads as TGTGCCAGTAGTGTGACAGGGGGGCCGCGCAATGAGCAGTTCTTC.

The chain combines TRBV5-6 with TRBJ2-7; 15 nucleotides agree with TRBD2. V gave up 1 base and J gave up 6 bases; unmatched junction bases: 14. CDR3 length: 19 residues. Germline-derived CDR1 and CDR2 are SGHDT and YYEEEE. CDR3 protein: CASSLSIGTSGRWLPEQYF. The CDR3 DNA follows: TGTGCCAGCAGCTTGTCGATCGGGACTAGCGGGAGGTGGCTCCCCGAGCAGTACTTC. The full variable domain, with the rest looked up from reference TRBV5-6 and TRBJ2-7, is DAGVTQSPTHLIKTRGQQVTLRCSPKSGHDTVSWYQQALGQGPQFIFQYYEEEERQRGNFPDRFSGHQFPNYSSELNVNALLLGDSALYLCASSLSIGTSGRWLPEQYFGPGTRLTVT.

As DNA, the CDR3 is TGTGCCAGCAGCTTAAGCGGGAGAACTGAGCAGTTCTTC. Amino acids: CASSLSGRTEQFF. V is TRBV7-9 and J is TRBJ2-1, with 8 bases matching TRBD2. V dropped 2 bases and J dropped 9; count of bases not matched to a gene: 3. The CDR3 runs 13 residues. Germline CDR1 and CDR2: SEHNR and FQNEAQ (reference sequence).

The chain employs TRBV28 and TRBJ1-2; tentatively, D is TRBD1 (6 bases). CDR3 length equals 14 residues. V gave up 5 bases and J gave up 1 base, with 11 bases separating them. The V gene's germline CDR1 is MDHEN and CDR2 SYDVKM. CDR3 nucleotide sequence: TGTGCCAGCAGTGGTACAGGGTTTAACTATGGCTACACCTTC. The encoded protein is CASSGTGFNYGYTF.

This clone was picked up a small number of times. The chain couples TRBV6-2 or TRBV6-3 to TRBJ2-5; TRBD2 matches 13 bases. V lost 2 bases and J lost 5; bases outside the gene matches: 14. From germline, CDR1 is MNHEY and CDR2 SVGEGT. The CDR3 is 19 amino acids. The CDR3 sequence: CASSYLGLAGTSWRETQYF. Here the CDR3 DNA reads TGTGCCAGCAGTTACCTGGGACTAGCGGGGACCTCGTGGAGGGAGACCCAGTACTTC.

This chain connects TRBV7-9 to TRBJ1-2, with 8 bases lining up with TRBD1. This CDR3 contains 14 residues. CDR1 is SEHNR, CDR2 FQNEAQ, per germline (reference sequence). V was clipped by 4 bases and J by 6 bases; unmatched bases: 7. CDR3 coding DNA: TGTGCCAGCAGCTCGGACAGGGAAATCGATGGCTACACCTTC. Protein: CASSSDREIDGYTF. Full variable domain (rest looked up from reference TRBV7-9 and TRBJ1-2): DTGVSQNPRHKITKRGQNVTFRCDPISEHNRLYWYRQTLGQGPEFLTYFQNEAQLEKSRLLSDRFSAERPKGSFSTLEIQRTEQGDSAMYLCASSSDREIDGYTFGSGTRLTVV.

The chain is built from TRBV30 and TRBJ1-2, with 11 nucleotides matching TRBD1. The CDR3 is made up of 14 amino acids. The germline gives CDR1 GTSNPN, CDR2 SVGIG (reference sequence). Trimming took 3 bases from V and 7 from J; bases not matched to a gene: 7. The chain's CDR3 is CAWRIGQGASGYTF. For the CDR3, the DNA is TGTGCCTGGAGGATAGGACAGGGGGCAAGTGGCTACACCTTC.

J is TRBJ2-1 and V is TRBV5-4, with 8 bases identical to TRBD2. The V segment lost 2 bases and the J segment 5 bases; nucleotides outside the gene matches: 6. This CDR3 region has 15 residues. In germline, CDR1 is SGHNT, CDR2 YYREEE (reference sequence). The CDR3: CASSFPGLDHNEQFF. The DNA for the CDR3 is TGTGCCAGCAGCTTTCCGGGACTAGATCACAATGAGCAGTTCTTC.

This rearrangement joins TRBV27 to TRBJ2-1; 7 bases fit TRBD2. Germline V CDR1 and CDR2: MNHEY, SMNVEV (reference sequence). J was trimmed by 3 bases and V by 5 bases; bases with no gene match: 10. The CDR3 length is 16 residues. As DNA, the CDR3 is TGTGCCAGCAGTGCCCTGAGCGGGGCCCACTACAATGAGCAGTTCTTC. Translating it yields CASSALSGAHYNEQFF.

This sequence joins TRBV30 and TRBJ1-5; 9 positions match TRBD1. The trim removed 3 bases at V and 1 base at J, leaving 10 bases unmatched. This CDR3 region has 17 residues. Germline V gene sequence: CDR1 GTSNPN, CDR2 SVGIG (reference sequence). The CDR3 region is CAWSDRTGVVSNQPQHF. The CDR3 nucleotides are TGTGCCTGGAGCGACAGGACAGGGGTAGTAAGCAATCAGCCCCAGCATTTT.

The chain carries TRBV5-4 and TRBJ2-1, with D maybe TRBD1 (8 bases). CDR1 is SGHNT and CDR2 is YYREEE in the germline V gene (reference sequence). The CDR3 consists of 15 residues. Trimming cost V 4 bases and J 7 bases, with 18 bases left between them. The DNA for the CDR3 is TGTGCCAGCAGCCAACAGGGGGGGGGCCTAAATGAGCAGTTCTTC. Residues: CASSQQGGGLNEQFF.

Details on this clone: Mismatch with germline at one junction end may stem from a read error. This chain links TRBV3-1 (or the pseudogene TRBV3-2) with TRBJ1-5; 9 bases agree with TRBD1. Germline CDR1 and CDR2: LGHDT and YNNKEL (reference sequence). The CDR3 loop spans 15 amino acids. The CDR3 DNA follows: TGTGCCAGCAGCCAGGCAACAGGGGGCAACCAGCCCCAGCATTTT. Amino acid sequence: CASSQATGGNQPQHF.